This entry describes one T cell receptor (beta chain). Its target is not known. Every subset's genomic DNA went evenly onto several immunoSEQ plates. Profiled with immunoSEQ multiplex PCR; TCRdb holds only in-frame clones, not every one. This sample has roughly 2,500,000 clones, with over 85% found just once. This sample was included in a study of shared clonotypes between healthy human individuals. Overall study context: A donor's plate count was three for CD4 naive and three for CD4 memory; CD8 naive had two and CD8 memory one.

Study findings and constraints: Between a few donors, naive CD4 clonotypes were shared at a level of about 5%. When compared with the clonotypes that were shared by all four sorted-subset donors, the non-shared clonotypes turned out to have lower generation probabilities.

This clonotype originated in a man aged 18 to 29 in good health. Some clones in this sample may be carry-over from other donors' samples. Source material: naive CD4+ T cells from PBMCs. As for subset: CD45RA+ positively selected.

CDR3 residues: CASSTVGGIAYNEQFF. The DNA of the CDR3 is TGCGCCAGCAGCACCGTGGGCGGGATCGCCTACAATGAGCAGTTCTTC. The V and J genes are TRBV5-1 and TRBJ2-1, with D tentatively TRBD2 (6 bases). CDR3 length equals 16 residues. Germline-derived CDR1 and CDR2 are SGHRS and YFSETQ. Trimming pared 4 bases from V and 2 bases from J, leaving 16 bases between.